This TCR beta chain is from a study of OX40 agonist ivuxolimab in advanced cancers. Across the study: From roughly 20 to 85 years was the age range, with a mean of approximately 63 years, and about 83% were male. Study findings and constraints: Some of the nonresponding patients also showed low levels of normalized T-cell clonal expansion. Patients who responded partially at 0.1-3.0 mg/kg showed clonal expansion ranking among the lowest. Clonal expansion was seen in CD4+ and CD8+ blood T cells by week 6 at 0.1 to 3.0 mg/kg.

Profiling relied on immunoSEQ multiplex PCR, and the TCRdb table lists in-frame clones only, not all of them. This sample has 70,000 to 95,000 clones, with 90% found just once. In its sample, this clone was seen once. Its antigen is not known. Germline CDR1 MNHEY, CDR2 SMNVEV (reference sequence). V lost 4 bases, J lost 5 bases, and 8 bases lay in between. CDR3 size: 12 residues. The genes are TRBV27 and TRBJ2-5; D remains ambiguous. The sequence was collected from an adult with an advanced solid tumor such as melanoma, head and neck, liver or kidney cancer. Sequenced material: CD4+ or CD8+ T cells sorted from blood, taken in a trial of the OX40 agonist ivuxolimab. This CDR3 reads CASSSNHETQYF. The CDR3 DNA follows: TGTGCCAGCAGTTCAAATCACGAGACCCAGTACTTC.